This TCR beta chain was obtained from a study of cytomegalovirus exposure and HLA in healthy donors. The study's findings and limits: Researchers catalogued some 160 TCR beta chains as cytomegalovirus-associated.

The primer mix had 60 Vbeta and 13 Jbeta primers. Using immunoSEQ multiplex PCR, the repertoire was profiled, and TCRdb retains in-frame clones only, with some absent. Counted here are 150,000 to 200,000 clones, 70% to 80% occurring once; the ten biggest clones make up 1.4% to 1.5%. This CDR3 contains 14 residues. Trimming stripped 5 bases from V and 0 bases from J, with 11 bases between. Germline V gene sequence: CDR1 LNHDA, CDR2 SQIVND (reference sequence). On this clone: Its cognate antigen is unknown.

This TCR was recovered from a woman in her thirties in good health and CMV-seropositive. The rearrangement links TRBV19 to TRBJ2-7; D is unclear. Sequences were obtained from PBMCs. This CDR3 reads CASSYAESSYEQYF. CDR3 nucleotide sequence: TGTGCCAGTAGTTATGCGGAAAGCTCCTACGAGCAGTACTTC.